One and the same sample provided the 8 T cell receptor beta chains below, sequenced in a study of early T cells in non-severe SARS-CoV-2 infection. TCRdb recomputed calls from the 5' RACE reads with MiXCR, one row per CDR3 protein. The data hold roughly 83,000 distinct CDR3 sequences, with more than 9% observed a single time. This specimen consisted of whole blood, obtained at baseline. The origin of the receptors is an adult who was a healthcare worker with PCR-confirmed SARS-CoV-2 infection or an uninfected control (not recorded which).

This clonotype was counted between two and nine times. This rearrangement joins TRBV13 to TRBJ2-1, with D possibly being TRBD1 or TRBD2 (5 bases each). Germline V gene lookup returns CDR1 PRHDT and CDR2 FYEKMQ (reference sequence). This CDR3 has 12 residues. V lost 6 bases, J lost 9 bases, and 12 bases lay in between. CDR3 in amino acids: CASSRAGSEQFF. CDR3 coding DNA: TGTGCCAGCAGTCGTGCAGGGAGTGAGCAGTTCTTC.

In this sample, this clonotype turned up a few times. The chain couples TRBV20-1 to TRBJ2-1; 8 bases agree with TRBD2. Trimming at V came to 2 bases and at J to 4 bases, leaving 4 bases not matched to a gene. Germline CDR1 DFQATT, CDR2 SNEGSKA (reference sequence). The CDR3 has 14 residues. CDR3: CSARPGLDYNEQFF. The CDR3 DNA sequence: TGCAGTGCTAGACCGGGACTAGATTACAATGAGCAGTTCTTC.

V is TRBV10-2 and J is TRBJ2-7; 13 nucleotides align to TRBD2. With 4 bases clipped from V and 6 bases from J, the junction kept 9 bases outside the gene matches. The CDR3 runs to 16 residues. Germline loops: CDR1 WSHSY, CDR2 SAAADI. CDR3 bases: TGCGCCAGCAGTGCTACCTCGGGACTAGCGGGGCCCGAGCAGTACTTC. This sequence encodes CASSATSGLAGPEQYF.

The CDR3 loop reads CASSRPVAGGTDTQYF. Written as DNA, the CDR3 is TGTGCCAGCAGCAGACCGGTGGCAGGGGGCACAGATACGCAGTATTTT. V gene TRBV7-8 combines with J gene TRBJ2-3; D may be TRBD1 (6 bases). The V gene lost 5 bases and the J gene lost 1 base, with 16 bases spanning the gap. The CDR3 runs 16 residues. Germline V gene lookup returns CDR1 SGHVS and CDR2 FQNEAQ.

V usage is TRBV30 and J usage is TRBJ2-5, with D perhaps matching TRBD2 (6 bases). This CDR3 spans 17 amino acids. The germline gives CDR1 GTSNPN, CDR2 SVGIG (reference sequence). The germline V and J ends were trimmed by 0 bases and 0 bases, with 17 bases remaining between them. The CDR3 protein is CAWSVAMTRLYQETQYF. In nucleotides, the CDR3 is TGTGCCTGGAGTGTAGCGATGACTAGACTGTACCAAGAGACCCAGTACTTC.

This clonotype was picked up a small number of times. The CDR3 loop is CASNGGGSSYNEQFF. The DNA for the CDR3 is TGTGCCAGCAACGGAGGGGGCAGCTCCTACAATGAGCAGTTCTTC. V and J are TRBV6-1 and TRBJ2-1; weak D call: TRBD1 (7 bases). Germline CDR1 MNHNS, CDR2 SASEGT. Trimming took 7 bases from V and 0 from J, leaving 13 bases between them. The CDR3 loop spans 15 amino acids.

This clonotype was found a few times. This chain joins TRBV6-5 and TRBJ1-2; D ambiguous. Germline-derived CDR1 and CDR2 are MNHEY and SVGAGI. V lost 8 bases and J 4 bases, leaving 14 bases between the germline ends. This CDR3 is 13 amino acids long. CDR3 coding DNA: TGTGCCAGCGGATTTCCCGGAGGCTATGGCTACACCTTC. Protein sequence: CASGFPGGYGYTF.

The sample holds many counts of this clonotype. This chain joins TRBV12-3 or TRBV12-4 and TRBJ2-5, with 12 bases lining up with TRBD1. The CDR3 loop spans 16 amino acids. The trim removed 3 bases at V and 5 bases at J, leaving 7 bases unmatched. The CDR3 DNA reads TGTGCCAGCAGTTTCCCGGGACAGGGGGCGCGGGAGACCCAGTACTTC. As protein: CASSFPGQGARETQYF.